These 5 T cell receptor beta chains came from one sample sequenced in a study of blood T cell repertoires in COVID-19. Profiled with immunoSEQ multiplex PCR; TCRdb holds only in-frame clones, not every one. Of tens of thousands of clones listed, 80% to 85% are singletons. Input material: peripheral blood. The receptors come from a man in his fifties with acute or convalescent COVID-19.

This clone occurred a few times. J is TRBJ2-7 and V is TRBV29-1; TRBD2 is a possible D gene (7 bases). CDR3 length: 13 residues. Trimming cost V 4 bases and J 5 bases, with 15 bases left between them. The germline V gene has CDR1 SQVTM and CDR2 ANQGSEA. The CDR3 is CSVAKQGGHEQYF. CDR3 bases: TGCAGCGTTGCAAAACAGGGAGGGCACGAGCAGTACTTC.

This chain links TRBV28 with TRBJ2-7, with D perhaps TRBD2 (6 bases). V was cut by 5 bases and J by 0 bases, with 11 bases left in between. Germline V gene sequence: CDR1 MDHEN, CDR2 SYDVKM. CDR3 length: 14 residues. CDR3 sequence: CASSERVGSYEQYF. The DNA of the CDR3 is TGTGCCAGCAGTGAGCGGGTGGGCTCCTACGAGCAGTACTTC.

The rearrangement links TRBV7-2 to TRBJ2-7, with TRBD1 matching 8 bases. V lost 2 bases and J lost 2; bases outside the gene matches: 5. The CDR3 is made up of 15 amino acids. CDR1 is SGHTA and CDR2 is FQGNSA in the germline V gene. CDR3 amino acids: CASSLSTGQAYEQYF. CDR3 sequence (DNA): TGTGCCAGCAGCTTAAGCACGGGACAGGCCTACGAGCAGTACTTC.

The count of this clone is one. V is TRBV19 and J is TRBJ1-2; a weak D match, TRBD1 (6 bases). The germline V and J ends were trimmed by 7 bases and 0 bases, with 12 bases remaining between them. CDR1 LNHDA and CDR2 SQIVND come from the germline V gene (reference sequence). The CDR3 runs to 14 residues. CDR3 region: CASNPRQANYGYTF. The CDR3 coding sequence is TGTGCCAGTAACCCCAGACAGGCTAACTATGGCTACACCTTC.

The chain is built from TRBV19 and TRBJ2-7; perhaps TRBD1 as D (6 bases). There are 16 residues in the CDR3. V was clipped by 5 bases and J by 2 bases, with 19 bases between them. Germline CDR1 LNHDA, CDR2 SQIVND (reference sequence). Written as DNA, the CDR3 is TGTGCCAGTAGTCTTTCCTTACAGGGCTTCACCTACGAGCAGTACTTC. It specifies CASSLSLQGFTYEQYF.